Below are 9 T cell receptor beta chains sequenced from a single sample in a study of blood T cell repertoires in COVID-19. Only in-frame clones appear in the TCRdb table, and some are missing; sequencing was by immunoSEQ multiplex PCR. Among more than 350,000 clones listed, 87% were seen once. The specimen was peripheral blood. Receptor source: a woman between 25 and 40 years old with COVID-19, enrolled during active disease.

CDR3 sequence: CASSRDTEAFF. The CDR3 DNA follows: TGTGCCAGCAGCAGGGACACTGAAGCTTTCTTT. The chain has TRBV12-3 or TRBV12-4 and TRBJ1-1; D might be TRBD1 (5 bases). The V end was cut by 6 bases, the J end by 3 bases, with 5 bases between. The CDR3 sequence is 11 residues long.

The chain recombines TRBV2 with TRBJ2-1; TRBD1 matches at 7 bases. The CDR3 extends over 15 amino acids. CDR1 and CDR2 from the germline V gene are SNHLY and FYNNEI. The junction had 7 bases not matched to a gene; V was cut back by 6 bases and J by 2 bases. The CDR3 loop reads CASRGTVLTYNEQFF. The CDR3 bases are TGTGCCAGCAGGGGGACAGTCCTCACCTACAATGAGCAGTTCTTC.

CDR3 nucleotides: TGCGCCAGCAGCCACCTACTACAGGGGGCGCTGAATTCACCCCTCCACTTT. Translation gives CASSHLLQGALNSPLHF. The chain recombines TRBV4-1 with TRBJ1-6, with 9 bases fitting TRBD1. Germline CDR1 is MGHRA and CDR2 is YSYEKL. V lost 3 bases, J lost 7 bases, and 10 bases stayed unmatched. This CDR3 is 17 amino acids long.

J is TRBJ2-2 and V is TRBV27; D gene uncertain. The CDR3 is 14 amino acids. CDR1 MNHEY and CDR2 SMNVEV come from the germline V gene (reference sequence). V lost 5 bases to trimming and J lost 0 bases, with 7 bases between them. Here the CDR3 reads CASSRHANTGELFF. In nucleotides, the CDR3 is TGTGCCAGCAGTAGACACGCGAACACCGGGGAGCTGTTTTTT.

The chain uses TRBV29-1 and TRBJ2-7; D might be TRBD2 (5 bases). Trimming removed 6 bases at V and 5 bases at J, with 14 bases between. CDR1 and CDR2 from the germline V gene are SQVTM and ANQGSEA. The CDR3 sequence is 12 residues long. In DNA, the CDR3 is TGCAGCGTGGTATCGGGGTCCCACGAGCAGTACTTC. Translation gives CSVVSGSHEQYF.

This rearrangement joins TRBV27 to TRBJ1-4; D is uncertain. The V gene lost 5 bases and the J gene lost 8 bases, with 18 bases spanning the gap. The CDR3 extends over 15 amino acids. Germline-derived CDR1 and CDR2 are MNHEY and SMNVEV (reference sequence). The CDR3 bases are TGTGCCAGCAGTCCGCGCCCCCGGACTGGGGAAAAACTGTTTTTT. Residues: CASSPRPRTGEKLFF.

The gene calls are TRBV11-3 and TRBJ2-7, with TRBD1 identical over 9 bases. CDR1 and CDR2 (germline): SGHNT, YENEEA. This CDR3 contains 15 residues. V gave up 5 bases and J gave up 6 bases; unmatched junction bases: 11. CDR3 DNA sequence: TGTGCCAGCAGCCAAGCCGGGACAGGGATGATCGAGCAGTACTTC. Amino acids: CASSQAGTGMIEQYF.

The V call is TRBV4-1, the J call TRBJ2-7; D not certain. Trimming cost V 1 base and J 0 bases, with 7 bases left between them. Germline V gene lookup returns CDR1 MGHRA and CDR2 YSYEKL. The CDR3 length is 14 residues. The CDR3 DNA reads as TGCGCCAGCAGCCAAGTAGCACTCTCCTACGAGCAGTACTTC. This gives the protein CASSQVALSYEQYF.

The chain recombines TRBV10-2 with TRBJ1-4; TRBD1 agrees at 7 bases. V was pared by 4 bases and J by 3 bases, with 5 bases of the junction left unmatched. The CDR3 consists of 15 residues. From germline, CDR1 is WSHSY and CDR2 SAAADI. CDR3 residues: CASSAPGQSNEKLFF. CDR3 DNA: TGCGCCAGCAGTGCCCCGGGACAGTCTAATGAAAAACTGTTTTTT.